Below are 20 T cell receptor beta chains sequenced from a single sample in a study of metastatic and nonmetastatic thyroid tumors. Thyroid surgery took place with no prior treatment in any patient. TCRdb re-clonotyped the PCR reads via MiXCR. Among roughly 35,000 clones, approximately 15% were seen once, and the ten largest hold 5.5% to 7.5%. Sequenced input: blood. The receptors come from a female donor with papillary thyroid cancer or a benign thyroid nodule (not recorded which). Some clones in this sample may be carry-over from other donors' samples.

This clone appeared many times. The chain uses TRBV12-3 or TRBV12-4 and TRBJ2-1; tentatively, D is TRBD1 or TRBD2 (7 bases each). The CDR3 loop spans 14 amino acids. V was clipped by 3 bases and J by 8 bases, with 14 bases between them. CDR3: CASSLGGGAHEQFF. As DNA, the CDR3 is TGTGCCAGCAGTTTGGGAGGGGGCGCGCATGAGCAGTTCTTC.

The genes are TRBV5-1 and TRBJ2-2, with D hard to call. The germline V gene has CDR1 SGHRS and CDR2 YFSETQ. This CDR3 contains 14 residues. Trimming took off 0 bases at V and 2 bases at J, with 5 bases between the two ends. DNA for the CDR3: TGCGCCAGCAGCTTGGACGGAAACACCGGGGAGCTGTTTTTT. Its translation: CASSLDGNTGELFF. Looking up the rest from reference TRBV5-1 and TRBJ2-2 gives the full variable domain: KAGVTQTPRYLIKTRGQQVTLSCSPISGHRSVSWYQQTPGQGLQFLFEYFSETQRNKGNFPGRFSGRQFSNSRSEMNVSTLELGDSALYLCASSLDGNTGELFFGEGSRLTVL.

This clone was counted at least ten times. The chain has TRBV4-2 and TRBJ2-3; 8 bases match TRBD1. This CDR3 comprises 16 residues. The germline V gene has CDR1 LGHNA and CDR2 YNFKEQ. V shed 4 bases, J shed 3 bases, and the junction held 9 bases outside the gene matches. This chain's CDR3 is CASSPDMRQGTDTQYF. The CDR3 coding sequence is TGTGCCAGCAGCCCCGATATGAGACAGGGGACAGATACGCAGTATTTT.

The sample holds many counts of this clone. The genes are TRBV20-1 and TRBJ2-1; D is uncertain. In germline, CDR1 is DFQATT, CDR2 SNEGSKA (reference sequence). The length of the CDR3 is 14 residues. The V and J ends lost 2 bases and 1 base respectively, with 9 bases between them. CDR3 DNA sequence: TGCAGTGCTAGACTTCTCCGGTCCTACAATGAGCAGTTCTTC. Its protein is CSARLLRSYNEQFF.

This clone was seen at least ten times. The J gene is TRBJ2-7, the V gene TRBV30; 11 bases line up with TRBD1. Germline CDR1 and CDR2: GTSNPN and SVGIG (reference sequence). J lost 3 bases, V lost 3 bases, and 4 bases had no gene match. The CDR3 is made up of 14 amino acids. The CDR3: CAWSPGQGDYEQYF. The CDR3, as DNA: TGTGCCTGGAGCCCGGGACAGGGGGACTACGAGCAGTACTTC.

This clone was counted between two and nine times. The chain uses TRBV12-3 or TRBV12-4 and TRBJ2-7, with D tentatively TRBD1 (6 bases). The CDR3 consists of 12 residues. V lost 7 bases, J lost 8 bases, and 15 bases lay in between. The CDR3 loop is CASKLEGEKQYF. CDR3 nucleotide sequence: TGTGCCAGCAAGTTAGAGGGGGAGAAGCAGTACTTC.

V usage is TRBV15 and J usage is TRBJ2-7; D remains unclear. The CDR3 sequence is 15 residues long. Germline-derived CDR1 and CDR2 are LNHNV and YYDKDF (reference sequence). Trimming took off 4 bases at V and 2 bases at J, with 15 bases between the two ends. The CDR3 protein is CATSIDSNTAYEQYF. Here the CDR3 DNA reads TGTGCCACCAGCATAGATTCGAACACCGCCTACGAGCAGTACTTC.

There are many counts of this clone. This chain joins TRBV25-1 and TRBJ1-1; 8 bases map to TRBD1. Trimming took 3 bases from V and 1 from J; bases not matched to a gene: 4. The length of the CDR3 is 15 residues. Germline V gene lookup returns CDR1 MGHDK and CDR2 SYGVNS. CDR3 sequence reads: CASSDNRGGNTEAFF. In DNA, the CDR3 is TGTGCCAGCAGTGATAACAGGGGGGGGAACACTGAAGCTTTCTTT.

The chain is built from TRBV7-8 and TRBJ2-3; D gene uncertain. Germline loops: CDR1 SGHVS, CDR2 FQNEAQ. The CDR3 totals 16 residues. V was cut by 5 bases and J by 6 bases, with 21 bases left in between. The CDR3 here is CASSPPLWPSADTQYF. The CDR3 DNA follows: TGTGCCAGCAGCCCTCCTTTGTGGCCCAGTGCGGATACGCAGTATTTT.

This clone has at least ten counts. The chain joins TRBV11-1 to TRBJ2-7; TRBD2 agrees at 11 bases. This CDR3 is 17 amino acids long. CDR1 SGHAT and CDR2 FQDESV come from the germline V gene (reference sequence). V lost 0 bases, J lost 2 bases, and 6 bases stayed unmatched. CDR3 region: CASSLAPGLAAPYEQYF. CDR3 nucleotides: TGTGCCAGCAGCTTAGCCCCGGGACTAGCGGCCCCCTACGAGCAGTACTTC.

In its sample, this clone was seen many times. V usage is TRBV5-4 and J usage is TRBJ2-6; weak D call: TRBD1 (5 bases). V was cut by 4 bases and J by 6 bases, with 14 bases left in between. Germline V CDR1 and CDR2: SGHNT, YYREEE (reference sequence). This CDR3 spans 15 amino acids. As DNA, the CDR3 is TGTGCCAGCAGCGCAGTCGGCGGACAGGCCAACGTCCTGACTTTC. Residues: CASSAVGGQANVLTF.

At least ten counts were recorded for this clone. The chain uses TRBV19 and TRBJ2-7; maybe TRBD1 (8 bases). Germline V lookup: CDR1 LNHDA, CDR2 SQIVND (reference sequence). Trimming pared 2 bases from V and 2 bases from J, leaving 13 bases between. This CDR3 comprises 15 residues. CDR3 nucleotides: TGTGCCAGTAGTATAACAGGGGGAGGGACCTACGAGCAGTACTTC. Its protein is CASSITGGGTYEQYF.

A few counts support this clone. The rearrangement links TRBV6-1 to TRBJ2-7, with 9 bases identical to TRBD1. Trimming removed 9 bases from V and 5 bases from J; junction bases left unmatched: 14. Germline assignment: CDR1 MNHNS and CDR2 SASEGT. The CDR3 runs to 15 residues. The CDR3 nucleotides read TGTGCCAGTACCTCCCCGGGACAGGGAATTCACGAGCAGTACTTC. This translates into CASTSPGQGIHEQYF.

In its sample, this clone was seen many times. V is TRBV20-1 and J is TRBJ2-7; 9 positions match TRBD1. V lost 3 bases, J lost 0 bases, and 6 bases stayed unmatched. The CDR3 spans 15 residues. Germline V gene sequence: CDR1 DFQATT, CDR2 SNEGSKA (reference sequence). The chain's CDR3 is CSARGDRARSYEQYF. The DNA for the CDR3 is TGCAGTGCTAGGGGGGACAGGGCTCGCTCCTACGAGCAGTACTTC.

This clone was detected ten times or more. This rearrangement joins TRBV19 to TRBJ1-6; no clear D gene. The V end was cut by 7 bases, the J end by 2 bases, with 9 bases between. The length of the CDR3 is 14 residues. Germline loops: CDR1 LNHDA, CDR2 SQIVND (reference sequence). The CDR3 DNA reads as TGTGCCAGTAAAAGCGGGGCCTATAATTCACCCCTCCACTTT. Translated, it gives CASKSGAYNSPLHF.

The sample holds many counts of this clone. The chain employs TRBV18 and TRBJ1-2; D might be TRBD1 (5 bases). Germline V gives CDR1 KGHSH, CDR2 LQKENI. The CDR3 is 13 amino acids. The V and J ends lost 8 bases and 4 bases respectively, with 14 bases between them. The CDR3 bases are TGTGCCAGCGCAGAATCGGGGGTCTATGGCTACACCTTC. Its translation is CASAESGVYGYTF.

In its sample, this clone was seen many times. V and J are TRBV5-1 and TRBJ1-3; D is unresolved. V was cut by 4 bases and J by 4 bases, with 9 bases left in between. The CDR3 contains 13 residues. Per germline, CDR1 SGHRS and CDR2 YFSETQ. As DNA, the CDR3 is TGCGCCAGCAGCCTCAGTTTGGGAAACACCATATATTTT. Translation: CASSLSLGNTIYF. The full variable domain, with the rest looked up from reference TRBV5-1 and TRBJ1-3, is KAGVTQTPRYLIKTRGQQVTLSCSPISGHRSVSWYQQTPGQGLQFLFEYFSETQRNKGNFPGRFSGRQFSNSRSEMNVSTLELGDSALYLCASSLSLGNTIYFGEGSWLTVV.

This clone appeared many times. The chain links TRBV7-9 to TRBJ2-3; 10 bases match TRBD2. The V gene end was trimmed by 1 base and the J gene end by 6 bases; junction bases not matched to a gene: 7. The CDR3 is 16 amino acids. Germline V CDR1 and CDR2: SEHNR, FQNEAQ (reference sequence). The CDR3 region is CASSLVGTSVGDTQYF. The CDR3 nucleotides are TGTGCCAGCAGCTTAGTGGGGACTAGCGTAGGTGATACGCAGTATTTT.

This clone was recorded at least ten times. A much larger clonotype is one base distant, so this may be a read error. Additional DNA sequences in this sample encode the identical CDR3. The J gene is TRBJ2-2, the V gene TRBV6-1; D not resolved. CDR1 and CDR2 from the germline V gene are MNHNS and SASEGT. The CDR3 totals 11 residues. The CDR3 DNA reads TGCGCCAGCAGAGCAGGCGGGGAGCTGTTTTTT. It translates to CASRAGGELFF.

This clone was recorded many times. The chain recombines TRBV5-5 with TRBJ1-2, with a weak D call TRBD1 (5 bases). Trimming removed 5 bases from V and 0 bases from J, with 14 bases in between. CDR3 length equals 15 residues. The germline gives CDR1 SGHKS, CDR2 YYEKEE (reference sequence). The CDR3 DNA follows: TGTGCCAGCAGGGAAGGGACCGACGCTAACTATGGCTACACCTTC. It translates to CASREGTDANYGYTF.